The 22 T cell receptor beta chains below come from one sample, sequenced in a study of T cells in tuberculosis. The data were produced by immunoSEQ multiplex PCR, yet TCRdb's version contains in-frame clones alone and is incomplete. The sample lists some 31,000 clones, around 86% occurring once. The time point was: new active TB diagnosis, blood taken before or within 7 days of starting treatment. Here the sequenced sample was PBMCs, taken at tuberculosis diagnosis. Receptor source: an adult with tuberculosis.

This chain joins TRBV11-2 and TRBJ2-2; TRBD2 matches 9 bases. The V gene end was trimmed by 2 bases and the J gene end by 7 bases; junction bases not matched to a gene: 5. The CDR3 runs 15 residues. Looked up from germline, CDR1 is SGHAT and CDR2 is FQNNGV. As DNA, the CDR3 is TGTGCCAGCAGCTTAATGGCGGGAGGGATCGGGGAGCTGTTTTTT. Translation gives CASSLMAGGIGELFF.

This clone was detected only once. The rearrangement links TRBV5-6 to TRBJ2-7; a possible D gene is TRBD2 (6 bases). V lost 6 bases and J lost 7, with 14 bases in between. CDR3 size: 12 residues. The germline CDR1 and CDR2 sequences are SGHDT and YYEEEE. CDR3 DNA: TGTGCCAGCAAGATAGGAGGGGCTGAGCAGTACTTC. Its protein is CASKIGGAEQYF.

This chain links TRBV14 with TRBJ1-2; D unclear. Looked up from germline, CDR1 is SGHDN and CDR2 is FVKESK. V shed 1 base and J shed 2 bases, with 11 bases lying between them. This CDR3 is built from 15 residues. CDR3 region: CASSQVGEQNYGYTF. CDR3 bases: TGTGCCAGCAGCCAAGTCGGGGAACAGAACTATGGCTACACCTTC.

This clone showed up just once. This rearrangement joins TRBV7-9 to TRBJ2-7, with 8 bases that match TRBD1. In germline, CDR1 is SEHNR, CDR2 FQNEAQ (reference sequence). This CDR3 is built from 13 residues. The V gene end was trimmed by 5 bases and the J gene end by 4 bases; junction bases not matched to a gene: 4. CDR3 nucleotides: TGTGCCAGCAGCCCGGGACAGGAGTACGAGCAGTACTTC. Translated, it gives CASSPGQEYEQYF.

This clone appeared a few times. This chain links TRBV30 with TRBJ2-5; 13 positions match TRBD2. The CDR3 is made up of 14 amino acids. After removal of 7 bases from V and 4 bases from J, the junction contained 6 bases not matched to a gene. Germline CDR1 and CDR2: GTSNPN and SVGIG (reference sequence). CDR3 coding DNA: TGTGCCTACTCCCGGACTAGCGGGGGAGAGACCCAGTACTTC. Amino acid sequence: CAYSRTSGGETQYF.

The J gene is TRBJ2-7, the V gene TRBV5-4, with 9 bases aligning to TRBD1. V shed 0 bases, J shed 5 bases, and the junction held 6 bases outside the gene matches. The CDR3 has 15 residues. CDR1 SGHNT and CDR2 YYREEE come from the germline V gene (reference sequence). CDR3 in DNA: TGTGCCAGCAGCTTGGTCGGGACAGGGAACAACGAGCAGTACTTC. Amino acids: CASSLVGTGNNEQYF.

The CDR3 region has the DNA TGTGCCAGCAGCCTGGATGGAGGCAGCACTGAAGCTTTCTTT. The encoded protein is CASSLDGGSTEAFF. This rearrangement joins TRBV28 to TRBJ1-1; D uncertain. The length of the CDR3 is 14 residues. Germline V gene data show CDR1 as MDHEN and CDR2 as SYDVKM. Trimming cost V 6 bases and J 4 bases, with 15 bases left between them.

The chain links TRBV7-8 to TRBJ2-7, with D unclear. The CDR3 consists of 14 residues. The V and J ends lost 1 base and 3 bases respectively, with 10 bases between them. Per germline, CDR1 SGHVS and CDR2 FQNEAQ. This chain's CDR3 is CASSLGVIYYEQYF. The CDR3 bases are TGTGCCAGCAGCTTAGGAGTCATTTACTACGAGCAGTACTTC.

The CDR3 spells CAWTQDYQETQYF. CDR3 DNA: TGTGCCTGGACTCAGGACTATCAAGAGACCCAGTACTTC. The chain carries TRBV30 and TRBJ2-5; tentatively, D is TRBD2 (6 bases). The CDR3 contains 13 residues. CDR1 is GTSNPN and CDR2 is SVGIG in the germline V gene (reference sequence). Trimming removed 4 bases from V and 2 bases from J, with 11 bases in between.

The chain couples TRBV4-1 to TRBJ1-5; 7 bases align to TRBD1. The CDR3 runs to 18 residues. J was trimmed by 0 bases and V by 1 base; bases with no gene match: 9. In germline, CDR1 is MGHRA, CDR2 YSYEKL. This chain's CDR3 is CASSQVDRTLNSNQPQHF. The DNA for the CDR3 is TGCGCCAGCAGCCAAGTGGACAGGACGCTTAATAGCAATCAGCCCCAGCATTTT.

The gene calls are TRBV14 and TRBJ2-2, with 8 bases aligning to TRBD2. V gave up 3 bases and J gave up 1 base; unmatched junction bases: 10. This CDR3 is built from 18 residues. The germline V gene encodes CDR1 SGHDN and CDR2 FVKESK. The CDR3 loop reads CASSHDSLLAGNTGELFF. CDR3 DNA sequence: TGTGCCAGCAGCCACGACAGCCTTCTAGCGGGGAACACCGGGGAGCTGTTTTTT.

The CDR3 DNA reads as TGTGCCAGCAGCTTAGTACGGACAGATACTTATGGCTACACCTTC. Protein product: CASSLVRTDTYGYTF. This chain links TRBV7-2 with TRBJ1-2, with D perhaps matching TRBD1 (6 bases). Germline-derived CDR1 and CDR2 are SGHTA and FQGNSA. The V and J ends lost 1 base and 5 bases respectively, with 14 bases between them. The CDR3 runs 15 residues.

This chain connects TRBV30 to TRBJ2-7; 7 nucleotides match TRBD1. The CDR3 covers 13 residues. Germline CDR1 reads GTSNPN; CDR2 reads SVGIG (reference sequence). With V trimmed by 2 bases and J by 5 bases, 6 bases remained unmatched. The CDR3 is CAWSPGTGDEQYF. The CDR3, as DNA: TGTGCCTGGAGTCCTGGAACAGGGGACGAGCAGTACTTC.

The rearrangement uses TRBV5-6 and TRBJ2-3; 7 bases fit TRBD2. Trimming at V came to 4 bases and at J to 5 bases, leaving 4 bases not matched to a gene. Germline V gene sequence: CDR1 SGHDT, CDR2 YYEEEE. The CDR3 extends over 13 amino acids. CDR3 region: CASSQPSGDTQYF. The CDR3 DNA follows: TGTGCCAGCAGCCAGCCTAGCGGAGATACGCAGTATTTT.

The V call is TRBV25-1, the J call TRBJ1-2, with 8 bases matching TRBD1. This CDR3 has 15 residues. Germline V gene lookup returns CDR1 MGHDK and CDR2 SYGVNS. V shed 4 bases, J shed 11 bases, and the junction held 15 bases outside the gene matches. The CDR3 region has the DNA TGTGCCAGCAGTGCCGACCCCAGCCGGGACAGGTATTACACCTTC. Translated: CASSADPSRDRYYTF.

The CDR3 sequence is CASSLGRGPYEQYF. The DNA for the CDR3 is TGTGCCAGCAGTTTGGGGCGGGGGCCCTACGAGCAGTACTTC. V usage is TRBV28 and J usage is TRBJ2-7; a possible D gene is TRBD2 (7 bases). Trimming stripped 3 bases from V and 2 bases from J, with 11 bases between. This CDR3 is built from 14 residues. In germline, CDR1 is MDHEN, CDR2 SYDVKM.

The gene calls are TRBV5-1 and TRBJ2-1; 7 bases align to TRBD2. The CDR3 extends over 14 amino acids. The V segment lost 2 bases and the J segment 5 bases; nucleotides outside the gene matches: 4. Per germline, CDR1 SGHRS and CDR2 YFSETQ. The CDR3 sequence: CASSLSGTNNEQFF. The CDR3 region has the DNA TGCGCCAGCAGCTTATCCGGGACTAACAATGAGCAGTTCTTC.

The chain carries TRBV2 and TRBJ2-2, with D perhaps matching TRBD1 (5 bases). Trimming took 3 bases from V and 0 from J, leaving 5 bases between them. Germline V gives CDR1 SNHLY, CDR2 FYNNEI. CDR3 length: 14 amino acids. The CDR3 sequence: CASSEGPNTGELFF. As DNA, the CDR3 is TGTGCCAGCAGTGAGGGGCCGAACACCGGGGAGCTGTTTTTT.

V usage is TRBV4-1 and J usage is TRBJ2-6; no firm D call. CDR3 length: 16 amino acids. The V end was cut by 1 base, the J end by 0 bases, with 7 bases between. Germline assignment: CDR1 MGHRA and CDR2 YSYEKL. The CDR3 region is CASSQVPGSGANVLTF. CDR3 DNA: TGCGCCAGCAGCCAAGTTCCCGGCTCTGGGGCCAACGTCCTGACTTTC.

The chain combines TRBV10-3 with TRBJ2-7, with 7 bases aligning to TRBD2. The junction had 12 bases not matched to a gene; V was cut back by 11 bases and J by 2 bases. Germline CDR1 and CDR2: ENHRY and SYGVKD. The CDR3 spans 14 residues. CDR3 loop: CAQIAGDSTYEQYF. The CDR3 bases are TGTGCCCAAATCGCGGGGGACTCCACCTACGAGCAGTACTTC.

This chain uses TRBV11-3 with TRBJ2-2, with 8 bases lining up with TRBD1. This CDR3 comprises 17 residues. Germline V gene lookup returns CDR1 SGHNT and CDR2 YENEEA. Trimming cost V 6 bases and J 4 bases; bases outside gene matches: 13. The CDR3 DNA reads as TGTGCCAGCAGTCTTCCCGGGACAGGAATCTCCACCGGGGAGCTGTTTTTT. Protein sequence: CASSLPGTGISTGELFF. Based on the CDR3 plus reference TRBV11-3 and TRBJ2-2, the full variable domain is EAGVVQSPRYKIIEKKQPVAFWCNPISGHNTLYWYLQNLGQGPELLIRYENEEAVDDSQLPKDRFSAERLKGVDSTLKIQPAELGDSAVYLCASSLPGTGISTGELFFGEGSRLTVL.

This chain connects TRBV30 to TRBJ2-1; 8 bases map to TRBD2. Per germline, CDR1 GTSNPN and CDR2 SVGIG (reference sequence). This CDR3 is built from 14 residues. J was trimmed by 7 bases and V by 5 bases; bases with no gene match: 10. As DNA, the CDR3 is TGTGCCTGGGGCGGCGAGCGGGAGCCGAATGAGCAGTTCTTC. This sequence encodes CAWGGEREPNEQFF.